The T cell receptor beta chain under discussion was sequenced for a study of OX40 agonist ivuxolimab in advanced cancers. Study background: The group had a mean age of around 60 years, ranged from roughly 20 to 79, and was roughly 83% male. Eligibility rules accepted prior anti-PD-1, anti-PD-L1 or anti-CTLA-4 therapy, and 40% to 50% had some.

This CDR3 has 15 residues. Trimming stripped 1 base from V and 4 bases from J, with 13 bases between. Germline V gene lookup returns CDR1 KGHSH and CDR2 LQKENI. Libraries were prepared by immunoSEQ multiplex PCR; TCRdb keeps only in-frame clonotypes and omits some of them. Of more than 85,000 clones listed, 70% to 90% are singletons. The V gene is TRBV18, the J gene TRBJ1-1; tentatively, D is TRBD1 (6 bases). Sequencing used CD4+ or CD8+ T cells sorted from blood, obtained in a trial of the OX40 agonist ivuxolimab. The TCR comes from an adult with an advanced solid tumor such as melanoma, head and neck, liver or kidney cancer. In DNA, the CDR3 is TGTGCCAGCTCACCACGGGACATCGCGGGCACTGAAGCTTTCTTT. Translation gives CASSPRDIAGTEAFF.